The 28 T cell receptor beta chains presented below share a single source sample, sequenced in a study of blood T cell repertoires in COVID-19 (dated by TCRdb to 2019 to 2021). Library prep was done by the immunoSEQ multiplex PCR assay. In TCRdb, the immuneACCESS table is reduced to in-frame sequences with V and J assigned. These tables do not hold every clone; where another copy was compared, an unresolved V gene accounts for under half, and the others remain unexplained. The table for this sample lists roughly 390,000 clones; 85% of them were counted only once. The ten largest clones represent 3% to 4.5% of the sample. Sequenced: peripheral blood. These receptors were collected from a woman aged 18-29 years with acute or convalescent COVID-19.

CDR3 coding DNA: TGTGCCAGCAGATTACTAGCGGGAGGACCAAATGAGCAGTTCTTC. Encoded protein: CASRLLAGGPNEQFF. The chain uses TRBV7-3 and TRBJ2-1, with 12 nucleotides matching TRBD2. Germline assignment: CDR1 SGHTA and CDR2 FQGTGA. V lost 6 bases, J lost 7 bases, and 7 bases stayed unmatched. The CDR3 sequence is 15 residues long.

The CDR3 DNA reads as TGTGCCAGCAGCAATTACGAGCAGTACTTC. This encodes CASSNYEQYF. The chain is built from TRBV28 and TRBJ2-7; unclear D gene. V was shortened by 6 bases and J by 4 bases, with 4 bases between the two germline ends. Germline V gives CDR1 MDHEN, CDR2 SYDVKM. The CDR3 is 10 residues long.

The chain links TRBV5-4 to TRBJ1-1; TRBD1 matches at 12 bases. J lost 4 bases, V lost 4 bases, and 5 bases had no gene match. The CDR3 covers 15 residues. Germline lookup yields CDR1 SGHNT and CDR2 YYREEE (reference sequence). The DNA of the CDR3 is TGTGCCAGCAGCGCGGGACAGGGGGCTCGCACTGAAGCTTTCTTT. It is translated as CASSAGQGARTEAFF.

This rearrangement joins TRBV6-5 to TRBJ1-6, with 8 positions matching TRBD1. V gave up 6 bases and J gave up 7 bases; unmatched junction bases: 5. Germline V lookup: CDR1 MNHEY, CDR2 SVGAGI. The CDR3 loop spans 14 amino acids. DNA for the CDR3: TGTGCCAGCAGACCGACAGGGGCCAATTCACCCCTCCACTTT. Residues: CASRPTGANSPLHF.

The chain has TRBV5-1 and TRBJ2-5, with TRBD2 identical over 12 bases. The CDR3 is made up of 15 amino acids. CDR1 and CDR2 from the germline V gene are SGHRS and YFSETQ. The J segment lost 5 bases and the V segment lost 0 bases, leaving 2 bases of the junction unmatched. The CDR3 reads CASSLGLAGVETQYF. CDR3 DNA: TGCGCCAGCAGCTTGGGACTAGCGGGAGTGGAGACCCAGTACTTC. The whole variable domain, filled in from reference TRBV5-1 and TRBJ2-5, reads KAGVTQTPRYLIKTRGQQVTLSCSPISGHRSVSWYQQTPGQGLQFLFEYFSETQRNKGNFPGRFSGRQFSNSRSEMNVSTLELGDSALYLCASSLGLAGVETQYFGPGTRLLVL.

This clone has just one count. V gene TRBV7-8 combines with J gene TRBJ2-1, with D perhaps matching TRBD2 (7 bases). Germline lookup yields CDR1 SGHVS and CDR2 FQNEAQ. V lost 1 base to trimming and J lost 2 bases, with 12 bases between them. CDR3 length: 16 amino acids. In nucleotides, the CDR3 is TGTGCCAGCAGCTTAGGAGGGGGGGGACCCTACAATGAGCAGTTCTTC. Residues: CASSLGGGGPYNEQFF.

V usage is TRBV25-1 and J usage is TRBJ2-2; 8 bases are shared with TRBD1. The CDR3 totals 15 residues. Germline CDR1 reads MGHDK; CDR2 reads SYGVNS. The V segment lost 6 bases and the J segment 5 bases; nucleotides outside the gene matches: 8. The CDR3 nucleotides are TGTGCCAGCAGAAAGACAGGGGATCGGACCGGGGAGCTGTTTTTT. This encodes CASRKTGDRTGELFF.

The chain carries TRBV28 and TRBJ1-1; no clear D gene. The V end lost 7 bases, the J end lost 5 bases, and 17 bases lay between the germline ends. Germline V gives CDR1 MDHEN, CDR2 SYDVKM. This CDR3 is 14 amino acids long. The CDR3 DNA reads TGTGCCAGCACCCCAGGAGGCTCAGGAACTGAAGCTTTCTTT. Protein product: CASTPGGSGTEAFF.

This clone was detected a few times. The chain carries TRBV11-2 and TRBJ1-3, with a tentative D call TRBD1 (6 bases). The CDR3 is made up of 16 amino acids. CDR1 is SGHAT, CDR2 FQNNGV, per germline. With 5 bases removed from V and 8 bases from J, the gap between germline ends came to 22 bases. This chain's CDR3 is CASSAQGWGRGDTIYF. Here the CDR3 DNA reads TGTGCCAGCAGCGCCCAGGGATGGGGGCGCGGAGACACCATATATTTT.

V gene TRBV9 combines with J gene TRBJ1-2, with 7 bases matching TRBD1. Germline assignment: CDR1 SGDLS and CDR2 YYNGEE. The CDR3 runs 12 residues. V lost 3 bases and J lost 4; bases outside the gene matches: 0. The CDR3 here is CASSAGGYGYTF. CDR3 sequence (DNA): TGTGCCAGCAGCGCAGGGGGCTATGGCTACACCTTC.

V is TRBV19 and J is TRBJ2-5; 7 bases map to TRBD1. V dropped 6 bases and J dropped 5; count of bases not matched to a gene: 15. Per germline, CDR1 LNHDA and CDR2 SQIVND (reference sequence). The CDR3 consists of 16 residues. The CDR3 spells CASRPAGRGRGETQYF. CDR3 in DNA: TGTGCCAGTAGACCGGCGGGTAGGGGGCGCGGGGAGACCCAGTACTTC.

This chain uses TRBV3-1 (or the pseudogene TRBV3-2) with TRBJ2-3; 11 bases align to TRBD1. This CDR3 contains 15 residues. Germline lookup yields CDR1 LGHDT and CDR2 YNNKEL (reference sequence). The V segment lost 5 bases and the J segment 5 bases; nucleotides outside the gene matches: 6. For the CDR3, the DNA is TGTGCCAGCAGCTTCTGGGGACAGGGGGAAGATACGCAGTATTTT. It codes for CASSFWGQGEDTQYF.

This clone occurred many times. The chain recombines TRBV28 with TRBJ1-4, with 9 bases aligning to TRBD1. V shed 8 bases, J shed 1 base, and the junction held 2 bases outside the gene matches. The CDR3 covers 14 residues. Germline CDR1 reads MDHEN; CDR2 reads SYDVKM. DNA of the CDR3: TGTGCCAGCGGGGGACAGGGAACTAATGAAAAACTGTTTTTT. Translated: CASGGQGTNEKLFF.

The gene calls are TRBV19 and TRBJ1-5; possible D gene TRBD1, 5 bases. The length of the CDR3 is 17 residues. In germline, CDR1 is LNHDA, CDR2 SQIVND (reference sequence). Trimming cost V 5 bases and J 0 bases, with 17 bases left between them. The CDR3 coding sequence is TGTGCCAGTAGTGTGGGGACTCCAGCTTATAGCAATCAGCCCCAGCATTTT. Protein sequence: CASSVGTPAYSNQPQHF.

The rearrangement joins TRBV5-5 to TRBJ1-4; D gene unclear. This CDR3 has 16 residues. The germline V and J ends were trimmed by 2 bases and 7 bases, with 18 bases remaining between them. Per germline, CDR1 SGHKS and CDR2 YYEKEE (reference sequence). In DNA form, the CDR3 reads TGTGCCAGCAGCTTCGGGTTCGGGCAGGAGGGTGAAAAACTGTTTTTT. Protein sequence: CASSFGFGQEGEKLFF.

This clone was detected only once. The chain combines TRBV5-4 with TRBJ1-1, with a weak D call TRBD1 (6 bases). CDR3 length: 12 residues. The V gene's germline CDR1 is SGHNT and CDR2 YYREEE (reference sequence). Between the trimmed V and J ends, which lost 5 bases and 5 bases, there was a span of 10 bases. CDR3 in amino acids: CASREQGTEAFF. DNA for the CDR3: TGTGCCAGCAGGGAACAGGGAACTGAAGCTTTCTTT.

The DNA of the CDR3 is TGTGCCAGCAGTGAGTATGGTTCGGGCACAGATACGCAGTATTTT. Amino acids: CASSEYGSGTDTQYF. V is TRBV2 and J is TRBJ2-3; D remains unclear. Germline lookup yields CDR1 SNHLY and CDR2 FYNNEI. CDR3 length: 15 amino acids. V was clipped by 3 bases and J by 1 base, with 11 bases between them.

CDR3 nucleotides: TGTGCCAGCAGCTTGGGAGAGGCCGGGGAGCTGTTTTTT. It codes for CASSLGEAGELFF. The chain joins TRBV7-7 to TRBJ2-2; a weak D match, TRBD2 (5 bases). The CDR3 is 13 residues long. CDR1 is SSHAT and CDR2 is FNYEAQ in the germline V gene (reference sequence). Trimming took off 3 bases at V and 6 bases at J, with 8 bases between the two ends.

As concerns this clone: The sample carries other DNA sequences with the same CDR3. This sequence joins TRBV12-3 or TRBV12-4 and TRBJ2-7; tentative D call: TRBD2 (6 bases). Trimming took 6 bases from V and 4 from J, leaving 7 bases between them. The CDR3 runs to 11 residues. The CDR3 region has the DNA TGTGCCAGCAGCCGGGGGTACGAGCAGTACTTC. Its translation: CASSRGYEQYF.

V usage is TRBV7-3 and J usage is TRBJ2-5; tentative D call: TRBD2 (5 bases). Trimming took 1 base from V and 1 from J, leaving 10 bases between them. Germline loops: CDR1 SGHTA, CDR2 FQGTGA. This CDR3 comprises 15 residues. DNA of the CDR3: TGTGCCAGCAGCTTAAGGGCAGGACTCCAAGAGACCCAGTACTTC. As protein: CASSLRAGLQETQYF.

The CDR3 loop reads CASSVRGQGFNTGELFF. DNA for the CDR3: TGTGCCAGCAGCGTGAGGGGTCAGGGGTTCAACACCGGGGAGCTGTTTTTT. V gene TRBV5-6 combines with J gene TRBJ2-2; the D gene is possibly TRBD1 (6 bases). Per germline, CDR1 SGHDT and CDR2 YYEEEE. The length of the CDR3 is 17 residues. V lost 4 bases, J lost 2 bases, and 18 bases lay in between.

The chain employs TRBV10-2 and TRBJ1-1; no clear D gene. The V end lost 2 bases, the J end lost 1 base, and 8 bases lay between the germline ends. CDR3 length: 14 residues. CDR1 and CDR2 from the germline V gene are WSHSY and SAAADI. CDR3 DNA sequence: TGCGCCAGCAGTGAGAGAAAAGCGAACACTGAAGCTTTCTTT. Its protein is CASSERKANTEAFF.

The CDR3 sequence: CASRTGGRSYNEQFF. The CDR3, as DNA: TGTGCCAGCAGGACAGGGGGTCGCTCCTACAATGAGCAGTTCTTC. The chain employs TRBV5-6 and TRBJ2-1, with 9 bases lining up with TRBD1. CDR1 and CDR2 (germline): SGHDT, YYEEEE. The CDR3 consists of 15 residues. V shed 5 bases and J 0 bases; nucleotides not matched to a gene: 3.

DNA of the CDR3: TGTGCCAGCAGTTACTCGAATGCAGGAAACTATGGCTACACCTTC. Translation: CASSYSNAGNYGYTF. The genes are TRBV6-2 or TRBV6-3 and TRBJ1-2; D gene unclear. The CDR3 has 15 amino acids. V shed 0 bases and J shed 2 bases, with 10 bases lying between them. From germline, CDR1 is MNHEY and CDR2 SVGEGT.

This sequence joins TRBV3-1 (or the pseudogene TRBV3-2) and TRBJ1-4; 9 positions match TRBD1. This CDR3 spans 15 amino acids. Germline trimming cut 2 bases from V and 7 bases from J; bases unmatched to any gene: 5. CDR1 and CDR2 from the germline V gene are LGHDT and YNNKEL (reference sequence). The CDR3 loop is CASSQPGTGFEKLFF. Here the CDR3 DNA reads TGTGCCAGCAGCCAACCCGGGACAGGGTTTGAAAAACTGTTTTTT.

Note on this clone: The sample contains more than one DNA sequence encoding this CDR3. This chain joins TRBV6-1 and TRBJ2-2; unclear D gene. CDR1 and CDR2 from the germline V gene are MNHNS and SASEGT. The CDR3 length is 14 residues. Trimming left V 1 base short and J 2 bases short, with 5 bases between. Here the CDR3 reads CASSEGLNTGELFF. DNA of the CDR3: TGTGCCAGCAGTGAAGGACTCAACACCGGGGAGCTGTTTTTT.

In its sample, this clone was seen a few times. As DNA, the CDR3 is TGTGCCAGCAGCACTGCGGGGGGCCTCTACGAGCAGTACTTC. Its translation: CASSTAGGLYEQYF. The V and J genes are TRBV4-2 and TRBJ2-7, with 8 nucleotides matching TRBD2. With 5 bases clipped from V and 3 bases from J, the junction kept 6 bases outside the gene matches. Germline V gives CDR1 LGHNA, CDR2 YNFKEQ. The CDR3 runs to 14 residues.

The V and J genes are TRBV6-5 and TRBJ2-7; D perhaps matches TRBD1 (6 bases). Germline lookup yields CDR1 MNHEY and CDR2 SVGAGI. V lost 6 bases and J 4 bases, leaving 16 bases between the germline ends. The CDR3 contains 14 residues. Here the CDR3 reads CASRGSDRAYEQYF. DNA of the CDR3: TGTGCCAGCAGAGGCTCGGACAGAGCTTACGAGCAGTACTTC.